A single sample gave rise to the 17 T cell receptor beta chains below, sequenced in a study of tumor-infiltrating lymphocytes in primary liver carcinoma. Synthesis of TCR beta cDNA was carried out from 450 to 650 ng total RNA with a constant-region primer. ARM-PCR was slightly modified, and three nested multiplex PCR rounds with it gave rise to the TCR beta libraries. In the first two PCR rounds, TRBV1-TRBV30 forward primers were paired with a C-beta reverse primer, and each round lasted approximately 10 cycles. TCRdb analysed the multiplex PCR reads with MiXCR anew, one entry per CDR3 protein. The sample records 75,000 or so distinct CDR3 sequences, more than 60% being singletons. Co-extracting RNA and DNA was done with about 20-34 mg of unsorted bulk tissue as input. Source material: liver tumor tissue from sampling region 4. Documented subset: tumor region T4, right-lateral pole. These TCRs come from a man aged 40-49 years with primary liver carcinoma and hepatitis B virus infection.

This chain joins TRBV28 and TRBJ2-7, with 9 bases matching TRBD1. J gave up 5 bases and V 9 bases, and 14 bases lay outside the gene matches. This CDR3 contains 15 residues. Germline CDR1 MDHEN, CDR2 SYDVKM. CDR3 in DNA: TGTGCCAGTAGTGCCTCGAGGGACAGGGCCCACGAGCAGTACTTC. It is translated as CASSASRDRAHEQYF.

This clonotype was counted a single time. Being one base from a much bigger clone, this may be a read error. The chain links TRBV30 to TRBJ2-7; TRBD2 agrees at 8 bases. Germline V gives CDR1 GTSNPN, CDR2 SVGIG (reference sequence). The CDR3 runs 13 residues. The CDR3 bases are TGTACCTGCCCGATCAGCGGGAGCTACGAGCAGTACTTC. Translation: CTCPISGSYEQYF.

This clonotype was seen ten or more times. This chain connects TRBV20-1 to TRBJ2-5; TRBD1 aligns across 10 bases. V was pared by 5 bases and J by 5 bases, with 11 bases of the junction left unmatched. Germline-derived CDR1 and CDR2 are DFQATT and SNEGSKA (reference sequence). This CDR3 has 15 amino acids. The CDR3 bases are TGCAGTGCTGTCCTCGGGACAGGGGTTTTGGAGACCCAGTACTTC. Translating it yields CSAVLGTGVLETQYF.

Of note for this clonotype: The junction and the germline gene differ at one end; a read error may be behind it. CDR3 DNA: TGTGCCAGCAGCTTAAGAGACAGGTGTTACTCCTATAATTCACTCCTCCACTTT. This translates into CASSLRDRCYSYNSLLHF. This chain uses TRBV5-6 with TRBJ1-6; D possibly corresponds to TRBD1 (6 bases). The CDR3 runs 18 residues. Looked up from germline, CDR1 is SGHDT and CDR2 is YYEEEE.

At least ten counts were recorded for this clonotype. The chain is built from TRBV4-1 and TRBJ1-1, with TRBD1 matching 8 bases. Per the germline V gene, CDR1 is MGHRA and CDR2 is YSYEKL. This CDR3 has 22 residues. V lost 0 bases and J lost 4; bases outside the gene matches: 25. The CDR3 bases are TGCGCCAGCAGCCAAGATCTAGTCCCCAGTGACAGGGGCAGACCCCTGGTCACTGAAGCTTTCTTT. This translates into CASSQDLVPSDRGRPLVTEAFF.

To note about this clonotype: A junction boundary mismatches the germline segment, possibly from a read error. The chain recombines TRBV6-5 with TRBJ2-7; D unclear. Germline V CDR1 and CDR2: MNHEY, SVGAGI. The CDR3 is 15 amino acids. The CDR3 is CVSSYSRNSPYEQYF. The CDR3 bases are TGTGTCAGCAGTTACTCTAGGAACAGCCCCTACGAGCAGTACTTC.

Comment on this clonotype: A junction end diverges from the germline sequence, so it may reflect a read error. The chain uses TRBV4-2 and TRBJ1-1, with unresolved D. Germline V lookup: CDR1 LGHNA, CDR2 YNFKEQ. The CDR3 sequence is 12 residues long. The CDR3 loop reads CACSQGSREAFF. The DNA of the CDR3 is TGTGCCTGCAGTCAAGGATCCCGCGAAGCTTTCTTT.

Points on this clonotype: This could be a read error, since a much larger clone is one nucleotide away. The chain employs TRBV6-5 and TRBJ2-7; no clear D gene. The CDR3 contains 14 residues. The germline gives CDR1 MNHEY, CDR2 SVGAGI. CDR3 coding DNA: TGTGCCATCAGTTACTCGCTCAAAACCTACGAGCAGTACTTC. It specifies CAISYSLKTYEQYF.

Comments on this clonotype: A much larger clone differs by one base, so this may be a read error. This rearrangement joins TRBV5-1 to TRBJ2-7, with D unclear. The ends were cut back, 4 bases at V and 1 base at J, with 15 bases in the middle. Germline loops: CDR1 SGHRS, CDR2 YFSETQ. The CDR3 has 15 amino acids. This CDR3 reads CASSLVGSVSYEQYF. The CDR3 DNA is TGCGCCAGCAGCCTGGTGGGCAGTGTGTCCTACGAGCAGTACTTC.

The table lists this clonotype with a count of one. The junction departs from germline at one end; a sequencing error may be responsible. The rearrangement uses TRBV6-1 and TRBJ2-7; D gene unclear. The CDR3 totals 13 residues. CDR1 and CDR2 from the germline V gene are MNHNS and SASEGT. The CDR3 sequence is CASSELGSYEQYF. The CDR3 region has the DNA TGTGCCAGTAGTGAGCTGGGGTCCTACGAGCAGTACTTC.

This clonotype was observed a few times. The chain combines TRBV28 with TRBJ1-3; 9 nucleotides match TRBD1. V shed 6 bases, J shed 4 bases, and the junction held 7 bases outside the gene matches. CDR3 length equals 15 residues. Per germline, CDR1 MDHEN and CDR2 SYDVKM. CDR3: CASSSGTGSGNTIYF. Here the CDR3 DNA reads TGTGCCAGCAGCTCCGGGACAGGGTCAGGAAACACCATATATTTT.

This clonotype was recorded many times. V and J are TRBV10-1 and TRBJ2-3; D is perhaps TRBD2 (6 bases). Trimming pared 9 bases from V and 2 bases from J, leaving 12 bases between. Germline loops: CDR1 WNHNN, CDR2 SYGVQD (reference sequence). The CDR3 is 13 residues long. CDR3 DNA sequence: TGCGCCAGTGCCCGGGACTCCACAGATACGCAGTATTTT. It specifies CASARDSTDTQYF.

This clonotype was counted at least ten times. The chain links TRBV12-5 to TRBJ2-1; D remains ambiguous. Germline V gene sequence: CDR1 LGHNT, CDR2 FRNRAP. The CDR3 sequence is 12 residues long. V shed 6 bases and J shed 6 bases, with 9 bases lying between them. CDR3 nucleotides: TGTGCTAGTGGCACCGGCGGCAATGAGCAGTTCTTC. It specifies CASGTGGNEQFF.

The sample holds one count of this clonotype. The conserved phenylalanine or tryptophan is not found at the CDR3 terminus, so this likely reflects a read error. The chain is built from TRBV5-6 and TRBJ2-7; 9 bases map to TRBD2. Per germline, CDR1 SGHDT and CDR2 YYEEEE. The V gene end was trimmed by 6 bases and the J gene end by 0 bases; junction bases not matched to a gene: 7. The CDR3 loop spans 15 amino acids. In DNA, the CDR3 is TGTGCCAGCAACATTAGCGGGAGTGCCTCCTACGAGCAGTACCTC. Amino acid sequence: CASNISGSASYEQYL.

Remarks on this clonotype: Likely a read error: the CDR3 ends without its conserved phenylalanine or tryptophan. V is TRBV4-1 and J is TRBJ2-7; TRBD1 agrees at 8 bases. The CDR3 is made up of 15 amino acids. The germline V gene encodes CDR1 MGHRA and CDR2 YSYEKL. In DNA, the CDR3 is TGCGCCAGCAGCCAAGTAAGGACAGGGCGAAACGATCAGTACTCC. The encoded protein is CASSQVRTGRNDQYS.

As concerns this clonotype: A read error is likely, as this CDR3 ends without the conserved phenylalanine or tryptophan. The rearrangement joins TRBV5-6 to TRBJ2-1; 7 nucleotides match TRBD1. The V gene's germline CDR1 is SGHDT and CDR2 YYEEEE. CDR3 length: 15 amino acids. This chain's CDR3 is CVSSLGDRAYNEQFI. The CDR3 region has the DNA TGTGTCAGCAGCTTGGGTGACAGGGCTTACAATGAGCAGTTCATC.

Points on this clonotype: Compared with germline, one end of the junction differs, possibly owing to a read error. The V and J genes are TRBV14 and TRBJ1-4, with D possibly matching TRBD1 (5 bases). Per germline, CDR1 SGHDN and CDR2 FVKESK. CDR3 length: 17 amino acids. The CDR3 here is CGSSRLLGNGDFEKLFF. The DNA for the CDR3 is TGTGGCAGCAGCCGCTTGTTAGGGAACGGGGACTTTGAAAAACTGTTTTTT.